These 3 T cell receptor beta chains share one sample of origin, sequenced in a study of T cell repertoires in cytomegalovirus infection. TCRdb reprocessed the reads via MiXCR and lists one record per CDR3 protein. The sample shows some 390,000 distinct CDR3 sequences, around a sixth of them seen only once. The material sequenced was PBMCs. The receptor source for this set is a human donor in good health (CMV status not recorded). Some clones in this sample may be carry-over from other donors' samples.

This clonotype was observed at least ten times. V usage is TRBV7-9 and J usage is TRBJ2-3; D is ambiguous. This CDR3 has 14 residues. Trimming removed 4 bases from V and 0 bases from J, with 8 bases in between. Per germline, CDR1 SEHNR and CDR2 FQNEAQ (reference sequence). CDR3 sequence reads: CASSYDASTDTQYF. CDR3 coding DNA: TGTGCCAGCAGCTATGACGCTAGCACAGATACGCAGTATTTT.

Details on this clonotype: The conserved phenylalanine or tryptophan normally closing the CDR3 is absent here, so this likely arose from a read error. This chain links TRBV29-1 with TRBJ1-1; 7 bases are a match to TRBD1. V gave up 4 bases and J gave up 3 bases; unmatched junction bases: 11. From germline, CDR1 is SQVTM and CDR2 ANQGSEA. This CDR3 has 15 amino acids. The CDR3 nucleotides read TGCAGCGTTGTGGGGACAGAGCTCTTCGACACTGAAGCTTTCTCT. Its protein product is CSVVGTELFDTEAFS.

This clonotype has ten or more counts. The chain employs TRBV7-2 and TRBJ2-3; the match to TRBD2 covers 10 bases. CDR3 length: 19 residues. Germline loops: CDR1 SGHTA, CDR2 FQGNSA. V lost 6 bases, J lost 2 bases, and 17 bases stayed unmatched. Written as DNA, the CDR3 is TGTGCCAGCAGTTGGCGATTGTTCTTAGCGGGAGGCTCCACAGATACGCAGTATTTT. The encoded protein is CASSWRLFLAGGSTDTQYF.